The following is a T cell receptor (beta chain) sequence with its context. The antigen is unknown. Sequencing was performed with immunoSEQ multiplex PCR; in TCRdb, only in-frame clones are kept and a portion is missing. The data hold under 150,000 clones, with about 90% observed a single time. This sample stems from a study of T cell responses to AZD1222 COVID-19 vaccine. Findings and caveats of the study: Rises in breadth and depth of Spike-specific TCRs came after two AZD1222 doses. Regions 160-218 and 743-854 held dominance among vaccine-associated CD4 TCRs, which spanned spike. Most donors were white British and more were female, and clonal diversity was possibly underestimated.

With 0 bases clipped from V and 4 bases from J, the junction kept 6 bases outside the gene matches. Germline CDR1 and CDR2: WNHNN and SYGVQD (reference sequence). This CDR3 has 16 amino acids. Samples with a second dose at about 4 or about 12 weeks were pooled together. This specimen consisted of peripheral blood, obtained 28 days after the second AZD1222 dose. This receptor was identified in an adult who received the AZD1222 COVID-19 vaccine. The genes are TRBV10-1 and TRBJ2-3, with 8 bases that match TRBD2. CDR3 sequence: CASSESISGAPDTQYF. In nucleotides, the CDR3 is TGCGCCAGCAGTGAGTCGATTAGCGGGGCCCCAGATACGCAGTATTTT.